This is a list of T cell receptor beta chains from one sample in a study of cytomegalovirus exposure and HLA in healthy donors. Produced via immunoSEQ multiplex PCR; TCRdb's table is partial and in-frame only. The data contain roughly 120,000 clones, 8.5% to 9% of them singletons. Sequences were obtained from PBMCs. These TCRs come from a woman aged 40 to 55 in good health and CMV-seropositive. Each CDR3 is given with its conserved first and last residue. The order of the fields is clone size, V gene, D gene, J gene, CDR3 protein. D genes are given only for firm matches. Rows give clone size only sometimes, using once, few, many, or a class for an expanded clone.

>.|TRBV9|TRBD1|TRBJ2-3
CASARDRADTQYF
>.|TRBV19|TRBD2|TRBJ2-7
CASSLTSGSYEQYF
>.|TRBV19|.|TRBJ1-1
CASSISVNTEAFF
>few|TRBV7-9|.|TRBJ2-4
CASSLVGAKNIQYF
>.|TRBV30|.|TRBJ1-5
CAWSQGSNQPQHF
>.|TRBV10-3|TRBD1|TRBJ1-1
CAIRDRDAEAFF
>.|TRBV5-8|TRBD2|TRBJ2-5
CASSLTSGVGLADGTQYF
>.|TRBV30|.|TRBJ1-4
CAWSVKSEKLFF
>few|TRBV27|.|TRBJ2-3
CASSARKGGTDTQYF
>few|TRBV18|.|TRBJ2-5
CASSPSRQGQETQYF
>few|TRBV19|.|TRBJ1-3
CASSIPGYGGNTIYF
>few|TRBV5-1|TRBD1|TRBJ1-1
CASSLGTGGVSTEAFF
>few|TRBV18|.|TRBJ1-1
CASSTKTGNTEAFF
>few|TRBV5-1|TRBD1|TRBJ1-4
CASSPRTGTNEKLFF
>few|TRBV7-2|.|TRBJ2-2
CASSLGRPEVGELFF
>few|TRBV29-1|.|TRBJ1-1
CSAAPIGVTEAFF
>few|TRBV9|.|TRBJ1-3
CASSVGGGSGNTIYF
>.|TRBV27|.|TRBJ1-5
CASSPQVGGSNQPQHF
>few|TRBV28|.|TRBJ1-3
CASNDRTDSRNTIYF
>few|TRBV5-8|TRBD1|TRBJ1-1
CASSFTGGEAFF
>.|TRBV7-8|.|TRBJ2-7
CASSLGQPAGEQYF
>.|TRBV25-1|TRBD2|TRBJ2-1
CASSGSGGFYNEQFF
>.|TRBV11-2|.|TRBJ1-6
CASSTGRGGSPLHF
>few|TRBV28|.|TRBJ1-1
CASTLPPGDTEAFF
>.|TRBV7-3|.|TRBJ2-3
CASSSMRGGGTDTQYF
>few|TRBV12-5|.|TRBJ1-1
CASGSPGSNTEAFF
>.|TRBV10-3|.|TRBJ2-5
CAISESISAGFLETQYF
>many|TRBV2|TRBD1|TRBJ2-2
CATMGTDFTGELFF
>.|TRBV5-1|TRBD1|TRBJ1-4
CASSSGQGWEKLFF
>few|TRBV10-3|.|TRBJ1-1
CAITNTSGLEAFF
>few|TRBV7-8|TRBD1|TRBJ1-1
CASSRRTGVTEAFF
>few|TRBV10-2|.|TRBJ1-3
CASSEQEGNTIYF
>few|TRBV30|TRBD1|TRBJ1-2
CAWSDPHRGLTNYGYTF
>.|TRBV19|TRBD1|TRBJ1-1
CASSEDRGSEAFF
>.|TRBV7-2|TRBD2|TRBJ2-1
CASSPGRYNEQFF
>.|TRBV9|TRBD1|TRBJ2-5
CASSEGTGQETQYF
>.|TRBV6-5|.|TRBJ1-4
CATRTALNEKLFF
>.|TRBV5-6|TRBD1|TRBJ1-2
CASSLDRGANYGYTF
>.|TRBV29-1|.|TRBJ2-1
CSVEVRDRPLNEQFF
>few|TRBV5-5|.|TRBJ2-4
CASSWEYAKNIQYF
>.|TRBV29-1|TRBD1|TRBJ2-1
CSVWDRGPNEQFF
>.|TRBV30|.|TRBJ1-2
CAWNWGDYGYTF
>few|TRBV6-6|TRBD2|TRBJ2-3
CASSYPGGGAADTQYF
>few|TRBV5-6|.|TRBJ1-1
CASIQRGGGTEAFF
>.|TRBV7-9|TRBD2|TRBJ2-1
CASSPNTAGRSYNEQFF
>few|TRBV11-2|.|TRBJ1-5
CASSLGTVSNQPQHF
>few|TRBV6-1|.|TRBJ1-6
CASSARTASSYNSPLHF
>.|TRBV5-4|TRBD1|TRBJ1-3
CASATGAGGNTIYF
>few|TRBV6-6|TRBD2|TRBJ2-3
CASSSIRGGRDTQYF
>few|TRBV5-4|.|TRBJ2-6
CASSSVHEAGANVLTF
>few|TRBV9|.|TRBJ2-3
CASSVVRQGTDTQYF
>.|TRBV6-5|.|TRBJ2-1
CASSRMIKSFDEQFF
>few|TRBV13|.|TRBJ1-1
CASSLGSGDLNTEAFF
>few|TRBV28|TRBD1|TRBJ2-6
CASGTGAGANVLTF
>.|TRBV7-9|.|TRBJ1-2
CASSLDRGSNYGYTF
>.|TRBV29-1|.|TRBJ1-4
CSVGSLGGEKLFF
>.|TRBV6-4|.|TRBJ2-1
CASSESRGYNEQFF
>.|TRBV6-5|.|TRBJ2-3
CATSERAPGDTQYF
>few|TRBV15|TRBD1|TRBJ1-5
CATSSGQGANQPQHF
>few|TRBV5-1|.|TRBJ1-1
CASSLGAGLNTEAFF